One sample yielded the 2 T cell receptor beta chains listed below, sequenced in a study of human T cells and chemical hapten exposure. Sample time point: patch test 1, 2 weeks after DPC sensitization. Treatment: therapeutic diphenylcyclopropenone sensitization with weekly scalp DPC. TCRdb processed the RACE reads anew with MiXCR; each CDR3 protein has one entry. The sample yields around 380,000 distinct CDR3 sequences, 4.8% seen once. The material was whole blood, obtained in connection with sensitization to the hapten diphenylcyclopropenone (DPC). These receptors all come from a woman in her fifties or sixties with alopecia areata. Some clones in this sample may be carry-over from other donors' samples.

In this sample, this clonotype turned up a few times. The rearrangement joins TRBV20-1 to TRBJ1-1, with D unclear. The CDR3 contains 12 residues. From germline, CDR1 is DFQATT and CDR2 SNEGSKA (reference sequence). Trimming removed 0 bases at V and 5 bases at J, with 7 bases between. CDR3 DNA sequence: TGCAGTGCTAGAGATCTGACAACTGAAGCTTTCTTT. Translation gives CSARDLTTEAFF.

This clonotype turned up a few times. This sequence joins TRBV5-1 and TRBJ1-1; tentatively, D is TRBD1 (5 bases). This CDR3 contains 13 residues. Germline CDR1 reads SGHRS; CDR2 reads YFSETQ. Between the trimmed V and J ends, which lost 3 bases and 5 bases, there was a span of 11 bases. This CDR3 is CASSSRGETEAFF. CDR3 bases: TGCGCCAGCAGCTCCAGAGGGGAGACTGAAGCTTTCTTT. Combining the CDR3 with reference TRBV5-1 and TRBJ1-1 gives the whole variable domain KAGVTQTPRYLIKTRGQQVTLSCSPISGHRSVSWYQQTPGQGLQFLFEYFSETQRNKGNFPGRFSGRQFSNSRSEMNVSTLELGDSALYLCASSSRGETEAFFGQGTRLTVV.